This paragraph reports one T cell receptor (beta chain). Antigen: not known. The record originates from a study of CD8 T cells in ankylosing spondylitis. Study-wide results and caveats: Reported data indicate significant enrichment of disease-linked clones within matched ankylosing spondylitis synovial fluid. The authors found the disease-linked clones to be CD8+ and relatively rare in peripheral blood. A motif of eight highly homologous TCR beta variants was seen as apparently characteristic of ankylosing spondylitis blood.

V lost 7 bases and J lost 6, with 18 bases in between. The CDR3 has 14 amino acids. The V gene's germline CDR1 is MNHEY and CDR2 SVGEGT. Quantitative barcoded 5'-RACE was used to prepare TCR beta libraries. TCRdb re-called the 5' RACE reads with MiXCR, one entry per CDR3 protein. The sample consists of some 840,000 distinct CDR3 sequences, 12% of them appearing once. J is TRBJ1-2 and V is TRBV6-2 or TRBV6-3; perhaps TRBD1 as D (6 bases). The sample consisted of blood, either unsorted or a sorted T cell fraction (not recorded which). This TCR was sampled from a male donor with ankylosing spondylitis. The CDR3 nucleotides are TGTGCCAGCACTTTAACCGGGACACCCAATGGCTACACCTTC. It yields the protein CASTLTGTPNGYTF.